Ten or more counts support the clone carrying this TCR beta chain. What it recognizes is unknown. This CDR3 comprises 16 residues. Germline-derived CDR1 and CDR2 are SEHNR and FQNEAQ (reference sequence). The J segment lost 6 bases and the V segment lost 5 bases, leaving 12 bases of the junction unmatched. This sample is part of a study of molecular identifiers for immune sequencing clone quantification. The study, taken as a whole, reports: Whereas clones above 20 RNA copies held under 1% of naive-cell molecules, they held over 97% of effector molecules. With a barcode shared among identical TCR molecules, highly expanded clone sizes could be underestimated.

Listed TCR primers, together with previously described methods, were used for the bulk TCR libraries. MiXCR, applied by TCRdb to the PCR reads, yields one record per CDR3 protein. This table holds 550,000 to 750,000 distinct CDR3 sequences, about 20% found once. Naive CD8 T cells were sorted, and the gate applied was CD8+CD4-CCR7+CD45RA+. The chain combines TRBV7-9 with TRBJ2-4, with 8 positions matching TRBD1. The specimen was naive CD8+ T cells from blood, with Jurkat cell RNA spiked in. Sample subset: FACS-sorted CD8+CD4-CCR7+CD45RA+ naive T cells. This TCR came from a human donor in good health. Some libraries in this study had Jurkat cell RNA spiked in. This CDR3 is CASSAETGALLNIQYF. The CDR3 DNA reads TGTGCCAGCAGCGCGGAGACAGGGGCCCTTTTAAACATTCAGTACTTC.